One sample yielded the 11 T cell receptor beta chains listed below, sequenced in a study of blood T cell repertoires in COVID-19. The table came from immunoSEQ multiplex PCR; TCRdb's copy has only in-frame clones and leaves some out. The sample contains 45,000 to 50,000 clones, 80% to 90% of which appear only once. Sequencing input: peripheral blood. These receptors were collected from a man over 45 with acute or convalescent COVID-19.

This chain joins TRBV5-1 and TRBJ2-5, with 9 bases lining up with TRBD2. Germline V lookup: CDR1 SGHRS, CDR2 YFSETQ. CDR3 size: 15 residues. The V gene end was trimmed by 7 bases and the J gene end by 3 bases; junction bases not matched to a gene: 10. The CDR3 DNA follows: TGCGCCAGCGCCGTCGGCGGGGGGGCAGAAGAGACCCAGTACTTC. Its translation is CASAVGGGAEETQYF.

The CDR3 protein is CASSQGWGVTAFF. CDR3 sequence (DNA): TGTGCCAGCAGTCAGGGGTGGGGAGTAACAGCTTTCTTT. J is TRBJ1-1 and V is TRBV12-3 or TRBV12-4, with a possible D match to TRBD1 (6 bases). V was shortened by 5 bases and J by 10 bases, with 17 bases between the two germline ends. The CDR3 runs 13 residues.

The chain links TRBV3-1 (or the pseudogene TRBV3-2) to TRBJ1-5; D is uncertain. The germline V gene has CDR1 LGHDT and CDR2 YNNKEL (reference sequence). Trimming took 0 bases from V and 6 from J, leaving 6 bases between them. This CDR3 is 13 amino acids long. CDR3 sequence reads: CASSQDLVQPQHF. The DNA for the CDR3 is TGTGCCAGCAGCCAAGATCTTGTTCAGCCCCAGCATTTT.

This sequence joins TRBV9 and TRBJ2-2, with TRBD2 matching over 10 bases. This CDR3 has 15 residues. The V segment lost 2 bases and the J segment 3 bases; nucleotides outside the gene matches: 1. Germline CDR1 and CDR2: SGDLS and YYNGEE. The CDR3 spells CASSVSGGDTGELFF. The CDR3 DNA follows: TGTGCCAGCAGCGTCAGCGGGGGGGACACCGGGGAGCTGTTTTTT.

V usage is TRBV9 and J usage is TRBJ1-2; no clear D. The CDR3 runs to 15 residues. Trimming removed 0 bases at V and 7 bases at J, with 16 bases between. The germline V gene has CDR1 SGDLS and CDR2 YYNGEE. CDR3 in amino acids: CASSVGPSVAAGYTF. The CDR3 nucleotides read TGTGCCAGCAGCGTAGGACCGTCCGTGGCGGCTGGCTACACCTTC.

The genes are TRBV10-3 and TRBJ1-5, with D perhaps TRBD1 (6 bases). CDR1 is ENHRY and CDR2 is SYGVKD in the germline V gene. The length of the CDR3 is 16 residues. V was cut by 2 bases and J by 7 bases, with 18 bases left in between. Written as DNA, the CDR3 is TGTGCCATCAGTGAGAACAGGGCCGCGTTAGGACAGCCCCAGCATTTT. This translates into CAISENRAALGQPQHF.

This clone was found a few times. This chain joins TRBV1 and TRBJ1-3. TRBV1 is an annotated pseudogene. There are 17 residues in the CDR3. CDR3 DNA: TGCACCAGCAGCCAAATTGACGGGAACAGCTCTGGAAACACCATATATTTT. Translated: CTSSQIDGNSSGNTIYF.

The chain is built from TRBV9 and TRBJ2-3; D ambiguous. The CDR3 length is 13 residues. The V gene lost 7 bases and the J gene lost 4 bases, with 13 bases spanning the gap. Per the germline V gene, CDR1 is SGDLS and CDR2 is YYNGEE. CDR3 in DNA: TGTGCCAGCGCCGATAATCGGGCAGATACGCAGTATTTT. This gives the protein CASADNRADTQYF. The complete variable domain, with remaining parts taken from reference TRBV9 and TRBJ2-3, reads DSGVTQTPKHLITATGQRVTLRCSPRSGDLSVYWYQQSLDQGLQFLIQYYNGEERAKGNILERFSAQQFPDLHSELNLSSLELGDSALYFCASADNRADTQYFGPGTRLTVL.

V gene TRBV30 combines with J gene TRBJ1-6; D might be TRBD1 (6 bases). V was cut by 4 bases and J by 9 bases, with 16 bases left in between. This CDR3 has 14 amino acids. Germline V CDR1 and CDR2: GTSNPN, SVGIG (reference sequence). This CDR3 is CAWNLGQGSSPLHF. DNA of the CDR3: TGTGCCTGGAACTTGGGACAAGGGAGTTCACCCCTCCACTTT.

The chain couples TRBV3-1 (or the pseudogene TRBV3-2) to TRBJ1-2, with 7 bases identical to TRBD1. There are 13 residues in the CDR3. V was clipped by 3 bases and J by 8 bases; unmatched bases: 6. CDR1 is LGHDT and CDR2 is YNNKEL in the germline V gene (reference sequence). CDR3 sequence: CASSHKGGGGYTF. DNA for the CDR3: TGTGCCAGCAGCCACAAAGGAGGGGGCGGCTACACCTTC.

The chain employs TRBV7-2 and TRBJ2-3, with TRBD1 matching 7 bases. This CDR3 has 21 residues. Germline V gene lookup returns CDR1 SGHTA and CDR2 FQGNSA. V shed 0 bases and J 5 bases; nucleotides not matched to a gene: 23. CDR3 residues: CASSLAPYHLTGAGCEDTQYF. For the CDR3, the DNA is TGTGCCAGCAGCTTAGCCCCCTATCACCTTACAGGGGCCGGTTGTGAAGATACGCAGTATTTT.